This TCR beta chain was identified in a study of cytomegalovirus exposure and HLA in healthy donors. Study at large: For the approximately 360 genotyped donors, roughly 80% fell within the Caucasian-associated ancestry cluster. Study-level points and caveats: The study reported that TCR beta sequences accurately predicted HLA-A and HLA-B alleles in most subjects. In a later analysis, V- and J-gene trimming of beta chains associated with a DCLRE1C missense variant, replicated independently. Follow-up analysis found HLA locus-dependent TCR association rates, highest for DRB1 and lowest for HLA-C.

Remarks on this clone: Its antigen is not known.

Germline V lookup: CDR1 SGHRS, CDR2 YFSETQ. The CDR3 runs to 13 residues. V was shortened by 5 bases and J by 8 bases, with 14 bases between the two germline ends. PCR involved 60 Vbeta and 13 Jbeta primers. The repertoire was sequenced with immunoSEQ multiplex PCR; TCRdb's copy has only in-frame clones and lacks some. The data contain about 150,000 clones, about three fifths of them seen just once; the ten biggest clones take up around 2.9%. The chain joins TRBV5-1 to TRBJ2-4; weak D call: TRBD1 (6 bases). Material: PBMCs. This clonotype was obtained from a woman aged 30 to 39 in good health and CMV-seropositive. The CDR3 region has the DNA TGCGCCAGCAGGAACAGGGATGGGGACATTCAGTACTTC. Translated: CASRNRDGDIQYF.